The 4 T cell receptor beta chains in this list originate from one sample, sequenced in a study of cytomegalovirus exposure and HLA in healthy donors. The PCR was carried out with 60 Vbeta primers and 13 Jbeta primers. TCRdb's copy holds only in-frame clones and misses some; the assay was immunoSEQ multiplex PCR. The sample shows 130,000 to 150,000 clones, roughly 80% of them seen only once. The sample consisted of PBMCs. All receptors come from a man aged 40-50 years in good health and CMV-seronegative.

The V call is TRBV6-5, the J call TRBJ1-1; 11 nucleotides align to TRBD1. This CDR3 region has 16 residues. Per the germline V gene, CDR1 is MNHEY and CDR2 is SVGAGI. Trimming at V came to 0 bases and at J to 5 bases, leaving 5 bases not matched to a gene. The CDR3 nucleotides are TGTGCCAGCAGTTACTCGTGGGACAGGGGGAATACTGAAGCTTTCTTT. It codes for CASSYSWDRGNTEAFF.

A few counts support this clone. The V and J genes are TRBV10-3 and TRBJ1-2; 8 bases align to TRBD1. V trimming: 9 bases; J trimming: 2 bases; junction bases outside the gene matches: 14. The germline gives CDR1 ENHRY, CDR2 SYGVKD. The CDR3 is 16 residues long. CDR3 coding DNA: TGTGCCATTAACCTAGGTGGGACAGGACCCAACTATGGCTACACCTTC. It specifies CAINLGGTGPNYGYTF.

This clone was observed a handful of times. This chain connects TRBV25-1 to TRBJ2-2; TRBD1 matches at 9 bases. The germline V gene has CDR1 MGHDK and CDR2 SYGVNS. The J segment lost 5 bases and the V segment lost 6 bases, leaving 7 bases of the junction unmatched. The CDR3 has 15 amino acids. CDR3 protein: CASRLDRGTTGELFF. CDR3 DNA: TGTGCCAGCAGGTTGGACAGGGGTACAACCGGGGAGCTGTTTTTT.

V is TRBV6-5 and J is TRBJ1-1; TRBD1 is a possible D gene (6 bases). The V gene's germline CDR1 is MNHEY and CDR2 SVGAGI. Trimming removed 6 bases from V and 4 bases from J, with 15 bases in between. The CDR3 runs 14 residues. The CDR3 region has the DNA TGTGCCAGCAGCCCCTTAAGAGGGGGCACTGAAGCTTTCTTT. It specifies CASSPLRGGTEAFF.